This passage covers 2 T cell receptor beta chains from one sample sequenced in a study of blood T cell repertoires in COVID-19. TCRdb's table, derived via immunoSEQ multiplex PCR, lists solely in-frame clones and lacks some. The sample includes around 260,000 clones, approximately 91% of them seen just once. Input material: peripheral blood. All receptors come from a woman aged 30 to 39 with COVID-19, enrolled during active disease.

The V call is TRBV6-1, the J call TRBJ1-3; D unresolved. Germline V lookup: CDR1 MNHNS, CDR2 SASEGT. Deletions cut 4 bases from V and 3 bases from J, with 16 bases between. The CDR3 sequence is 16 residues long. In nucleotides, the CDR3 is TGTGCCAGCAGTGCTAGTCCATTCGGGATTGGAAACACCATATATTTT. Amino acid sequence: CASSASPFGIGNTIYF.

The chain has TRBV7-8 and TRBJ2-2, with D uncertain. The length of the CDR3 is 15 residues. With 5 bases removed from V and 1 base from J, the gap between germline ends came to 11 bases. Germline assignment: CDR1 SGHVS and CDR2 FQNEAQ. CDR3 amino acids: CASSLIGVNTGELFF. CDR3 sequence (DNA): TGTGCCAGCAGCCTGATAGGAGTGAACACCGGGGAGCTGTTTTTT.